This TCR beta chain was obtained from a study of cytomegalovirus exposure and HLA in healthy donors. Study results and caveats: In an earlier analysis, about 87% or about 30%: the productive usage of most TCR beta V segments. Among TCR beta chains, those listed as cytomegalovirus-associated numbered more than 150.

60 Vbeta and 13 Jbeta primers were used in PCR. Data came from immunoSEQ multiplex PCR; TCRdb stores just in-frame clones and leaves some out. This sample has some 120,000 clones, with 79% found just once. For this clone: The antigen is unknown. Other DNA sequences within the sample encode an identical CDR3.

V lost 2 bases and J 3 bases, leaving 11 bases between the germline ends. The CDR3 covers 14 residues. Germline values: CDR1 SGHDT, CDR2 YYEEEE. The receptor comes from a man younger than 35 in good health and CMV-seronegative. The specimen sequenced was PBMCs. This chain connects TRBV5-6 to TRBJ1-2; D might be TRBD1 (5 bases). In DNA, the CDR3 is TGTGCCAGCAGCTTAGGGCAGGGCGACTATGGCTACACCTTC. This translates into CASSLGQGDYGYTF.